A single sample is the source of the 22 T cell receptor beta chains below, sequenced in a study of regulatory T cells in long-lasting Graves disease. Time point here: newly diagnosed GD, antithyroid drugs for less than 3 months. The TCR library was made from RNA extracted from PBMCs. Libraries of TCR beta came from iRepertoire HTBI primers plus Arm-PCR of CDR3 regions. TCRdb used MiXCR to reprocess the multiplex PCR reads, holding one entry per CDR3 protein. The sample lists around 420,000 distinct CDR3 sequences, about 15% occurring once. A further study also used this sample, focusing on T cells in Graves' hyperthyroidism and ophthalmopathy.

The source was peripheral blood mononuclear cells (PBMCs), collected at new diagnosis, from a patient treated with antithyroid drugs. The receptors come from a woman between 40 and 55 years old with Graves disease.

This clonotype was recorded at least ten times. J is TRBJ2-2 and V is TRBV12-3 or TRBV12-4, with D tentatively TRBD2 (6 bases). V gave up 6 bases and J gave up 4 bases, with 6 bases separating them. This CDR3 has 12 residues. Here the CDR3 DNA reads TGTGCCAGCAGGGGGGGCACCGGGGAGCTGTTTTTT. This sequence encodes CASRGGTGELFF.

The gene calls are TRBV19 and TRBJ2-1, with D possibly being TRBD1 or TRBD2 (5 bases each). Per the germline V gene, CDR1 is LNHDA and CDR2 is SQIVND (reference sequence). The V gene lost 10 bases and the J gene lost 9 bases, with 25 bases spanning the gap. CDR3 length: 15 residues. CDR3 nucleotide sequence: TGTGCCACCCGGCTTAGCGAAGGGACGGCGGCTGAGCAGTTCTTC. The encoded protein is CATRLSEGTAAEQFF.

V is TRBV9 and J is TRBJ2-7; D not resolved. The V gene's germline CDR1 is SGDLS and CDR2 YYNGEE. V dropped 0 bases and J dropped 0 bases, with 7 bases sitting between them. CDR3 length: 14 amino acids. The CDR3, as DNA: TGTGCCAGCAGCGTAGTGGGAACCTCCTACGAGCAGTACTTC. Its translation: CASSVVGTSYEQYF. The whole variable domain, remainder taken from reference TRBV9 and TRBJ2-7, is DSGVTQTPKHLITATGQRVTLRCSPRSGDLSVYWYQQSLDQGLQFLIQYYNGEERAKGNILERFSAQQFPDLHSELNLSSLELGDSALYFCASSVVGTSYEQYFGPGTRLTVT.

CDR3 loop: CATSGPLSEETQYF. The DNA for the CDR3 is TGTGCCACCAGTGGTCCGTTAAGTGAAGAGACCCAGTACTTC. The V and J genes are TRBV24-1 and TRBJ2-5; no definite D call. The germline V gene encodes CDR1 KGHDR and CDR2 SFDVKD. V lost 5 bases and J 3 bases, leaving 12 bases between the germline ends. The CDR3 runs 14 residues.

This clonotype was observed at least ten times. For the CDR3, the DNA is TGTGCCAGCAGTTTATCGTCGGCGGGAGGGCCCTACAATGAGCAGTTCTTC. This translates into CASSLSSAGGPYNEQFF. The V gene is TRBV27, the J gene TRBJ2-1, with TRBD2 matching 9 bases. The germline V gene has CDR1 MNHEY and CDR2 SMNVEV (reference sequence). The length of the CDR3 is 17 residues. V lost 0 bases to trimming and J lost 2 bases; unmatched junction nucleotides: 5.

The V and J genes are TRBV4-1 and TRBJ1-2; 8 bases align to TRBD1. The junction had 4 bases not matched to a gene; V was cut back by 3 bases and J by 7 bases. This CDR3 spans 13 amino acids. The germline CDR1 and CDR2 sequences are MGHRA and YSYEKL. The CDR3 bases are TGCGCCAGCAGCCACCGGACAGGGTCTGGCTACACCTTC. Translation gives CASSHRTGSGYTF.

This clonotype has a count of ten or more. This chain connects TRBV12-3 or TRBV12-4 to TRBJ2-3, with 9 bases aligning to TRBD2. This CDR3 comprises 15 residues. J was trimmed by 5 bases and V by 6 bases; bases with no gene match: 9. This CDR3 is CASSPRGSGRDTQYF. DNA of the CDR3: TGTGCCAGCAGCCCTCGGGGTAGCGGGAGAGATACGCAGTATTTT.

This clonotype was observed at least ten times. The V and J genes are TRBV11-2 and TRBJ2-2; TRBD1 or TRBD2 may be the D gene (5 bases each). V lost 6 bases and J lost 8, with 13 bases in between. From germline, CDR1 is SGHAT and CDR2 FQNNGV. The CDR3 runs 13 residues. The CDR3 DNA is TGTGCCAGCAGTTCACGGGGACCGGGGGAGCTGTTTTTT. The encoded protein is CASSSRGPGELFF.

This chain uses TRBV18 with TRBJ2-1, with 10 bases aligning to TRBD2. V shed 4 bases and J 7 bases; nucleotides not matched to a gene: 7. The germline V gene encodes CDR1 KGHSH and CDR2 LQKENI. The CDR3 has 15 residues. The CDR3 bases are TGTGCCAGCTCACTCCCGGGACTAGCGATGAATGAGCAGTTCTTC. Its protein is CASSLPGLAMNEQFF.

At least ten counts were recorded for this clonotype. V usage is TRBV2 and J usage is TRBJ1-1, with D unclear. Looked up from germline, CDR1 is SNHLY and CDR2 is FYNNEI. This CDR3 is 14 amino acids long. Trimming removed 6 bases from V and 2 bases from J, with 13 bases in between. In DNA, the CDR3 is TGTGCCAGCAGCGACGAATTAGCCAACACTGAAGCTTTCTTT. Residues: CASSDELANTEAFF. The variable domain in full, with the rest retrieved from reference TRBV2 and TRBJ1-1, is EPEVTQTPSHQVTQMGQEVILRCVPISNHLYFYWYRQILGQKVEFLVSFYNNEISEKSEIFDDQFSVERPDGSNFTLKIRSTKLEDSAMYFCASSDELANTEAFFGQGTRLTVV.

There are many counts of this clonotype. The chain joins TRBV5-6 to TRBJ1-1; D gene uncertain. Germline-derived CDR1 and CDR2 are SGHDT and YYEEEE. V was cut by 6 bases and J by 1 base, with 10 bases left in between. The CDR3 is 13 residues long. Here the CDR3 reads CASTRRGNTEAFF. For the CDR3, the DNA is TGTGCCAGCACGAGACGGGGGAACACTGAAGCTTTCTTT.

This chain links TRBV2 with TRBJ1-4, with D perhaps TRBD1 (5 bases). The CDR3 spans 14 residues. Germline-derived CDR1 and CDR2 are SNHLY and FYNNEI. The V and J ends lost 3 bases and 7 bases respectively, with 12 bases between them. In nucleotides, the CDR3 is TGTGCCAGCAGTGAGAAGACAGTATCTGAAAAACTGTTTTTT. Residues: CASSEKTVSEKLFF.

This clonotype came up many times. This chain links TRBV12-3 or TRBV12-4 with TRBJ1-1; D is ambiguous. The CDR3 sequence is 14 residues long. The ends were cut back, 5 bases at V and 1 base at J, with 11 bases in the middle. The DNA for the CDR3 is TGTGCCAGCAGTGATACAAAGACGAACACTGAAGCTTTCTTT. This codes for CASSDTKTNTEAFF.

This chain links TRBV18 with TRBJ2-1; D might be TRBD2 (6 bases). This CDR3 spans 15 amino acids. Trimming cost V 3 bases and J 8 bases, with 17 bases left between them. Germline V gene data show CDR1 as KGHSH and CDR2 as LQKENI. The DNA for the CDR3 is TGTGCCAGCTCACCCCCCGCGGGGCAGGGCGATGAGCAGTTCTTC. Residues: CASSPPAGQGDEQFF.

Of note for this clonotype: A clone one base away is much larger, so this may be a read error. The chain uses TRBV11-2 and TRBJ2-7; 8 nucleotides agree with TRBD1. V trimming: 6 bases; J trimming: 6 bases; junction bases outside the gene matches: 10. Germline V lookup: CDR1 SGHAT, CDR2 FQNNGV. This CDR3 has 14 residues. In DNA, the CDR3 is TGTGCCAGCAGTCCGACAGGGGCGTTAGCCGAGCAGTACTTC. This translates into CASSPTGALAEQYF.

V gene TRBV6-2 or TRBV6-3 combines with J gene TRBJ1-1; possibly TRBD1 for D (5 bases). This CDR3 is built from 13 residues. CDR1 is MNHEY, CDR2 SVGEGT, per germline. V shed 6 bases and J shed 4 bases, with 12 bases lying between them. CDR3 in DNA: TGTGCCAGCAGGGGGGTGGCGAGCACTGAAGCTTTCTTT. This sequence encodes CASRGVASTEAFF.

Remarks on this clonotype: This may arise from a read error, as a much more abundant clone is one base away. In this CDR3 the conserved last residue, phenylalanine or tryptophan, is missing, so a read error is likely. The gene calls are TRBV30 and TRBJ2-7; 8 bases map to TRBD2. Germline CDR1 reads GTSNPN; CDR2 reads SVGIG (reference sequence). This CDR3 comprises 15 residues. Unmatched junction bases numbered 10, after V lost 2 bases and J lost 4 bases. In DNA, the CDR3 is TGTGCCTGGAGTCGCCCGGGAGGGGGTACGTACGAGCAGTACCTC. This translates into CAWSRPGGGTYEQYL.

This clonotype was seen only a few times. The chain is built from TRBV19 and TRBJ1-2, with 9 bases fitting TRBD1. Germline CDR1 reads LNHDA; CDR2 reads SQIVND (reference sequence). This CDR3 has 14 amino acids. Trimming removed 8 bases from V and 2 bases from J; junction bases left unmatched: 6. DNA for the CDR3: TGTGCCAGTTGGGGGACAGGGCTAAACTATGGCTACACCTTC. This sequence encodes CASWGTGLNYGYTF.

This clonotype has just a few counts. The chain couples TRBV5-1 to TRBJ2-5, with a possible D match to TRBD2 (6 bases). V lost 0 bases and J 0 bases, leaving 12 bases between the germline ends. The germline V gene encodes CDR1 SGHRS and CDR2 YFSETQ. The CDR3 has 16 residues. CDR3 protein: CASSLGVAEYQETQYF. Here the CDR3 DNA reads TGCGCCAGCAGCTTGGGGGTAGCGGAGTACCAAGAGACCCAGTACTTC.

This clonotype has a count of ten or more. This chain joins TRBV5-5 and TRBJ2-4; maybe TRBD1 (5 bases). Germline V gene data show CDR1 as SGHKS and CDR2 as YYEKEE (reference sequence). Trimming took off 0 bases at V and 8 bases at J, with 9 bases between the two ends. This CDR3 region has 13 residues. The chain's CDR3 is CASSLEGADIQYF. CDR3 bases: TGTGCCAGCAGCTTGGAAGGGGCCGACATTCAGTACTTC. The full variable domain, rest sourced from reference TRBV5-5 and TRBJ2-4, is DAGVTQSPTHLIKTRGQQVTLRCSPISGHKSVSWYQQVLGQGPQFIFQYYEKEERGRGNFPDRFSARQFPNYSSELNVNALLLGDSALYLCASSLEGADIQYFGAGTRLSVL.

The table lists this clonotype with a few counts. The chain combines TRBV9 with TRBJ2-3; TRBD2 matches 9 bases. V lost 1 base, J lost 4 bases, and 7 bases stayed unmatched. The CDR3 loop spans 16 amino acids. Germline V gene sequence: CDR1 SGDLS, CDR2 YYNGEE. CDR3 coding DNA: TGTGCCAGCAGCGTACTTAGCGGGAGTGGCGCAGATACGCAGTATTTT. It yields the protein CASSVLSGSGADTQYF.

The V call is TRBV6-1, the J call TRBJ2-3; D unclear. The CDR3 runs to 14 residues. V lost 3 bases, J lost 1 base, and 8 bases lay in between. Per the germline V gene, CDR1 is MNHNS and CDR2 is SASEGT. DNA of the CDR3: TGTGCCAGCAGTGATGTCTCAGGCACAGATACGCAGTATTTT. Its translation: CASSDVSGTDTQYF.